This TCR beta chain was observed in a study of T cell responses to AZD1222 COVID-19 vaccine. Study context: Whether given at about 4 or about 12 weeks, second doses were pooled.

Study-wide findings and caveats: Females outnumbered males among donors, who were mostly white British; clonal diversity was possibly underestimated. When two AZD1222 doses had been given, Spike-specific TCR breadth and depth rose.

Method: immunoSEQ multiplex PCR; TCRdb's copy keeps in-frame clones and lacks some. The sample shows more than 80,000 clones, roughly 91% of them seen only once. To note about this clone: What it binds is not known.

Germline CDR1 and CDR2: SGDLS and YYNGEE. V shed 2 bases and J shed 2 bases, with 7 bases lying between them. CDR3 length: 13 residues. This clonotype was obtained from an adult in good health. The specimen comprised peripheral blood, sampled on day 0 of AZD1222 vaccination. This sequence joins TRBV9 and TRBJ2-5; TRBD2 is a possible D gene (5 bases). CDR3 sequence: CASSVGGQETQYF. The CDR3, as DNA: TGTGCCAGCAGCGTGGGCGGGCAAGAGACCCAGTACTTC.